The text below deals with one T cell receptor (beta chain). The antigen remains unidentified. The data were obtained in a study of shared clonotypes between healthy human individuals. Study observations and caveats: Expectations were that clonotype sharing among donors would be affected by sequencing depth.

Method: immunoSEQ multiplex PCR; TCRdb's copy keeps in-frame clones and lacks some. The sample shows approximately 2,300,000 clones, 85% to 95% of them seen only once. The sequence derives from a man younger than 30 in good health. Some clones in this sample may be carry-over from other donors' samples. The sequenced material came from naive CD4+ T cells from PBMCs. Stated subset: CD45RA+ positively selected.

The CDR3 loop is CASSPLFRDSLYF. The CDR3, as DNA: TGTGCCAGCAGCCCTCTCTTCCGGGACTCCCTGTACTTC. The chain has TRBV2 and TRBJ2-5, with D perhaps TRBD2 (6 bases). Trimming removed 6 bases at V and 13 bases at J, with 21 bases between. CDR1 SNHLY and CDR2 FYNNEI come from the germline V gene. The CDR3 runs 13 residues.